Listed below are T cell receptor beta chains from one sample, sequenced in a study of beta chain features in type 1 diabetes. Clones were sequenced by immunoSEQ multiplex PCR, and TCRdb holds only the in-frame ones, with some missing. The sample yields hundreds of thousands of clones, roughly an eighth seen once. Input material: naive CD4+ T cells from blood. The receptors come from a man in his late teens or twenties with type 1 diabetes. Each CDR3 is given with its conserved first and last residue. Each record gives: D gene, V gene, clone size, CDR3 length, J gene, CDR3 protein, CDR3 DNA. D genes are given only for firm matches. Only some rows state a clone size, as once, few, many or a class for expanded clones.

d_gene: TRBD1; v_gene: TRBV7-9; abundance: NA; len: 15; j_gene: TRBJ2-7; CDR3aa: CASSSRQGMSYEQYF; CDR3nt: TGTGCCAGCAGCTCCCGACAGGGGATGTCCTACGAGCAGTACTTC
d_gene: NA; v_gene: TRBV6-5; abundance: NA; len: 14; j_gene: TRBJ2-7; CDR3aa: CASSYLPPRSEQYF; CDR3nt: TGTGCCAGCAGTTACTTGCCTCCTCGGAGCGAGCAGTACTTC
d_gene: NA; v_gene: TRBV27; abundance: few; len: 16; j_gene: TRBJ1-1; CDR3aa: CASSLMGAQANTEAFF; CDR3nt: TGTGCCAGCAGTCTAATGGGGGCCCAGGCGAACACTGAAGCTTTCTTT
d_gene: NA; v_gene: TRBV10-3; abundance: NA; len: 11; j_gene: TRBJ1-5; CDR3aa: CAIRDSEAQHF; CDR3nt: TGTGCCATTCGGGACTCCGAGGCCCAGCATTTT
d_gene: NA; v_gene: TRBV28; abundance: few; len: 17; j_gene: TRBJ2-5; CDR3aa: CASSLWAEGAVRETQYF; CDR3nt: TGTGCCAGCAGTTTATGGGCGGAGGGGGCGGTGAGAGAGACCCAGTACTTC
d_gene: NA; v_gene: TRBV2; abundance: NA; len: 15; j_gene: TRBJ2-1; CDR3aa: CASSEREPPYNEQFF; CDR3nt: TGTGCCAGCAGTGAACGGGAGCCCCCCTACAATGAGCAGTTCTTC
d_gene: TRBD1; v_gene: TRBV30; abundance: NA; len: 14; j_gene: TRBJ1-5; CDR3aa: CAWSPGQGSRTQHF; CDR3nt: TGTGCCTGGAGCCCGGGACAGGGGTCGAGAACACAGCATTTT
d_gene: NA; v_gene: TRBV23-1; abundance: few; len: 11; j_gene: TRBJ2-2; CDR3aa: CASSSDGELFF; CDR3nt: TGCGCCAGCAGTTCTGACGGGGAGCTGTTTTTT
d_gene: TRBD1; v_gene: TRBV30; abundance: few; len: 15; j_gene: TRBJ2-1; CDR3aa: CAWTYRQGAYNEQFF; CDR3nt: TGTGCCTGGACGTATCGACAGGGGGCTTACAATGAGCAGTTCTTC
d_gene: TRBD1; v_gene: TRBV7-2; abundance: few; len: 14; j_gene: TRBJ2-7; CDR3aa: CASSVRDRIYEQYF; CDR3nt: TGTGCCAGCAGCGTCCGGGACAGGATCTACGAGCAGTACTTC
d_gene: NA; v_gene: TRBV9; abundance: NA; len: 16; j_gene: TRBJ2-6; CDR3aa: CASKTGVSSGANVLTF; CDR3nt: TGTGCCAGCAAGACAGGCGTTAGCTCTGGGGCCAACGTCCTGACTTTC
d_gene: TRBD2; v_gene: TRBV5-4; abundance: NA; len: 14; j_gene: TRBJ2-5; CDR3aa: CASSTGLVRETQYF; CDR3nt: TGTGCCAGCAGCACTGGACTAGTTAGGGAGACCCAGTACTTC
d_gene: TRBD2; v_gene: TRBV7-9; abundance: few; len: 14; j_gene: TRBJ2-3; CDR3aa: CASSWGTTGDTQYF; CDR3nt: TGTGCCAGCAGCTGGGGGACTACCGGGGATACGCAGTATTTT
d_gene: NA; v_gene: TRBV6-5; abundance: few; len: 13; j_gene: TRBJ2-7; CDR3aa: CASSPEGWYEQYF; CDR3nt: TGTGCCAGCAGTCCGGAGGGTTGGTACGAGCAGTACTTC
d_gene: NA; v_gene: TRBV7-2; abundance: few; len: 18; j_gene: TRBJ2-2; CDR3aa: CASSLVGLAAANTGELFF; CDR3nt: TGTGCCAGCAGCTTAGTAGGATTAGCGGCTGCGAACACCGGGGAGCTGTTTTTT
d_gene: NA; v_gene: TRBV6-6; abundance: NA; len: 14; j_gene: TRBJ1-5; CDR3aa: CASSYMGGNQPQHF; CDR3nt: TGTGCCAGCAGTTACATGGGGGGCAATCAGCCCCAGCATTTT
d_gene: NA; v_gene: TRBV7-2; abundance: NA; len: 14; j_gene: TRBJ2-7; CDR3aa: CASSLGGDTYEQYF; CDR3nt: TGTGCCAGCAGCTTAGGAGGGGATACCTACGAGCAGTACTTC
d_gene: NA; v_gene: TRBV9; abundance: few; len: 13; j_gene: TRBJ1-1; CDR3aa: CASSAKGDTEAFF; CDR3nt: TGTGCCAGCAGCGCCAAAGGGGACACTGAAGCTTTCTTT
d_gene: NA; v_gene: TRBV20-1; abundance: few; len: 11; j_gene: TRBJ2-2; CDR3aa: CRGLYTGELFF; CDR3nt: TGCAGAGGGCTTTACACCGGGGAGCTGTTTTTT
d_gene: TRBD2; v_gene: TRBV19; abundance: few; len: 20; j_gene: TRBJ2-3; CDR3aa: CASSTHPYRSSGEVADTQYF; CDR3nt: TGTGCCAGTAGTACCCACCCTTATAGGTCGAGCGGGGAAGTGGCAGATACGCAGTATTTT
d_gene: TRBD2; v_gene: TRBV4-3; abundance: NA; len: 15; j_gene: TRBJ2-1; CDR3aa: CASSQAPSGGREQFF; CDR3nt: TGCGCCAGCAGCCAAGCCCCTAGCGGGGGACGCGAGCAGTTCTTC
d_gene: NA; v_gene: TRBV4-3; abundance: NA; len: 16; j_gene: TRBJ2-6; CDR3aa: CASSQSGALGANVLTF; CDR3nt: TGCGCCAGCAGCCAGTCGGGCGCACTTGGGGCCAACGTCCTGACTTTC
d_gene: TRBD2; v_gene: TRBV5-1; abundance: few; len: 17; j_gene: TRBJ2-7; CDR3aa: CASSPPGLAGGPNEQYF; CDR3nt: TGCGCCAGCAGTCCTCCGGGACTAGCGGGAGGGCCGAACGAGCAGTACTTC
d_gene: NA; v_gene: TRBV7-9; abundance: few; len: 13; j_gene: TRBJ1-1; CDR3aa: CASSLEVNTEAFF; CDR3nt: TGTGCCAGCAGCTTAGAGGTCAACACTGAAGCTTTCTTT
d_gene: NA; v_gene: TRBV30; abundance: few; len: 13; j_gene: TRBJ1-1; CDR3aa: CAWSAGGGSEAFF; CDR3nt: TGTGCCTGGAGTGCTGGTGGGGGCAGTGAAGCTTTCTTT
d_gene: TRBD2; v_gene: TRBV19; abundance: NA; len: 15; j_gene: TRBJ2-5; CDR3aa: CASNTGLAGQETQYF; CDR3nt: TGTGCCAGTAATACCGGACTAGCGGGGCAAGAGACCCAGTACTTC
d_gene: TRBD1; v_gene: TRBV10-3; abundance: few; len: 13; j_gene: TRBJ2-1; CDR3aa: CATTGQSYNEQFF; CDR3nt: TGTGCCACCACGGGACAGTCCTACAATGAGCAGTTCTTC
d_gene: TRBD2; v_gene: TRBV23-1; abundance: few; len: 16; j_gene: TRBJ2-5; CDR3aa: CASSHAGLAVQETQYF; CDR3nt: TGCGCCAGCAGTCATGCTGGACTAGCGGTACAAGAGACCCAGTACTTC
d_gene: TRBD2; v_gene: TRBV18; abundance: NA; len: 16; j_gene: TRBJ2-1; CDR3aa: CASSPSSGRAPYEQFF; CDR3nt: TGTGCCAGCTCACCAAGTAGCGGGAGGGCCCCTTATGAGCAGTTCTTC
d_gene: NA; v_gene: TRBV5-6; abundance: few; len: 14; j_gene: TRBJ1-2; CDR3aa: CASSLAQPYYGYTF; CDR3nt: TGTGCCAGCAGCTTGGCCCAACCCTACTATGGCTACACCTTC
d_gene: NA; v_gene: TRBV30; abundance: few; len: 12; j_gene: TRBJ1-4; CDR3aa: CAWSRGNEKLFF; CDR3nt: TGTGCCTGGTCCAGGGGTAATGAAAAACTGTTTTTT
d_gene: NA; v_gene: TRBV9; abundance: few; len: 16; j_gene: TRBJ2-5; CDR3aa: CASSVSGGNTKETQYF; CDR3nt: TGTGCCAGCAGCGTTAGCGGCGGGAACACCAAGGAGACCCAGTACTTC
d_gene: TRBD1; v_gene: TRBV29-1; abundance: NA; len: 15; j_gene: TRBJ1-1; CDR3aa: CSGLLLIRDRVEAFF; CDR3nt: TGCAGCGGGCTACTCCTCATCCGGGACAGGGTCGAAGCTTTCTTT
d_gene: NA; v_gene: TRBV7-8; abundance: NA; len: 15; j_gene: TRBJ1-4; CDR3aa: CASSLGRGTNEKLFF; CDR3nt: TGTGCCAGCAGCTTGGGACGGGGAACTAATGAAAAACTGTTTTTT
d_gene: TRBD2; v_gene: TRBV25-1; abundance: NA; len: 16; j_gene: TRBJ2-1; CDR3aa: CASSDPSGGAYNEQFF; CDR3nt: TGTGCCAGCAGTGATCCTAGCGGGGGCGCCTACAATGAGCAGTTCTTC
d_gene: NA; v_gene: TRBV29-1; abundance: NA; len: 11; j_gene: TRBJ2-7; CDR3aa: CSASSSYEQYF; CDR3nt: TGCAGCGCGTCGAGCTCCTACGAGCAGTACTTC
d_gene: TRBD2; v_gene: TRBV9; abundance: few; len: 15; j_gene: TRBJ2-5; CDR3aa: CASSVAAGASETQYF; CDR3nt: TGTGCCAGCAGCGTTGCGGCGGGAGCCTCGGAGACCCAGTACTTC
d_gene: TRBD1; v_gene: TRBV28; abundance: few; len: 16; j_gene: TRBJ1-5; CDR3aa: CASDGGTGGENQPQHF; CDR3nt: TGTGCCAGCGACGGTGGGACAGGGGGCGAGAATCAGCCCCAGCATTTT
d_gene: NA; v_gene: TRBV9; abundance: NA; len: 13; j_gene: TRBJ2-5; CDR3aa: CASSVVPRETQYF; CDR3nt: TGTGCCAGCAGCGTAGTACCTCGGGAGACCCAGTACTTC
d_gene: NA; v_gene: TRBV6-6; abundance: NA; len: 11; j_gene: TRBJ2-1; CDR3aa: CASGVTDEQFF; CDR3nt: TGTGCCAGCGGCGTTACGGATGAGCAGTTCTTC
d_gene: NA; v_gene: TRBV30; abundance: NA; len: 13; j_gene: TRBJ2-5; CDR3aa: CAWRGTDQETQYF; CDR3nt: TGTGCCTGGAGGGGGACCGACCAAGAGACCCAGTACTTC
d_gene: NA; v_gene: TRBV4-1; abundance: NA; len: 16; j_gene: TRBJ2-1; CDR3aa: CASSQEFPSSYNEQFF; CDR3nt: TGCGCCAGCAGCCAAGAATTTCCGAGCTCCTACAATGAGCAGTTCTTC
d_gene: TRBD1; v_gene: TRBV18; abundance: few; len: 13; j_gene: TRBJ1-5; CDR3aa: CASSTGVNQPQHF; CDR3nt: TGTGCCAGCTCAACAGGGGTAAATCAGCCCCAGCATTTT
d_gene: NA; v_gene: TRBV29-1; abundance: NA; len: 13; j_gene: TRBJ2-3; CDR3aa: CSVGLLTRDTQYF; CDR3nt: TGCAGCGTAGGCCTCCTGACGCGGGATACGCAGTATTTT
d_gene: TRBD2; v_gene: TRBV5-1; abundance: NA; len: 15; j_gene: TRBJ2-5; CDR3aa: CASSFGLADQETQYF; CDR3nt: TGCGCCAGCAGCTTCGGACTAGCGGATCAAGAGACCCAGTACTTC
d_gene: NA; v_gene: TRBV19; abundance: NA; len: 14; j_gene: TRBJ2-3; CDR3aa: CASSLAGSTDTQYF; CDR3nt: TGTGCCAGTAGTCTGGCGGGGAGCACAGATACGCAGTATTTT
d_gene: TRBD2; v_gene: TRBV7-9; abundance: few; len: 15; j_gene: TRBJ2-1; CDR3aa: CASSMLAGSYNEQFF; CDR3nt: TGTGCCAGCAGCATGCTAGCGGGGTCCTACAATGAGCAGTTCTTC
d_gene: NA; v_gene: TRBV19; abundance: NA; len: 13; j_gene: TRBJ2-5; CDR3aa: CASSRLVQETQYF; CDR3nt: TGTGCCAGTAGCAGGTTGGTCCAAGAGACCCAGTACTTC
d_gene: TRBD2; v_gene: TRBV9; abundance: few; len: 14; j_gene: TRBJ2-7; CDR3aa: CASSASGIGYEQYF; CDR3nt: TGTGCCAGCAGCGCGAGCGGGATAGGTTACGAGCAGTACTTC
d_gene: NA; v_gene: TRBV9; abundance: few; len: 15; j_gene: TRBJ1-1; CDR3aa: CASSVGVGKNTEAFF; CDR3nt: TGTGCCAGCAGCGTAGGGGTAGGGAAAAACACTGAAGCTTTCTTT
d_gene: NA; v_gene: TRBV5-1; abundance: NA; len: 14; j_gene: TRBJ2-2; CDR3aa: CASSPGQNTGELFF; CDR3nt: TGCGCCAGCAGCCCCGGACAGAACACCGGGGAGCTGTTTTTT
d_gene: NA; v_gene: TRBV28; abundance: NA; len: 14; j_gene: TRBJ2-2; CDR3aa: CAGKDTRWAGELFF; CDR3nt: TGTGCCGGAAAGGACACAAGATGGGCCGGGGAGCTGTTTTTT
d_gene: NA; v_gene: TRBV5-1; abundance: NA; len: 14; j_gene: TRBJ1-5; CDR3aa: CASSPGGGWQPQHF; CDR3nt: TGCGCCAGCAGCCCGGGCGGGGGGTGGCAGCCCCAGCATTTT
d_gene: TRBD1; v_gene: TRBV29-1; abundance: few; len: 15; j_gene: TRBJ2-1; CDR3aa: CSVGYRDRGYNEQFF; CDR3nt: TGCAGCGTTGGTTACCGGGACAGGGGCTACAATGAGCAGTTCTTC
d_gene: TRBD1; v_gene: TRBV29-1; abundance: few; len: 14; j_gene: TRBJ1-4; CDR3aa: CSVAGTGVFEKLFF; CDR3nt: TGCAGCGTTGCCGGGACAGGGGTATTCGAAAAACTGTTTTTT
d_gene: NA; v_gene: TRBV7-2; abundance: NA; len: 14; j_gene: TRBJ2-2; CDR3aa: CASSFDRNTGELFF; CDR3nt: TGTGCCAGCAGCTTTGACAGGAACACCGGGGAGCTGTTTTTT
d_gene: NA; v_gene: TRBV7-3; abundance: NA; len: 14; j_gene: TRBJ2-2; CDR3aa: CASSPSRETGELFF; CDR3nt: TGTGCCAGCAGCCCTTCTAGGGAAACCGGGGAGCTGTTTTTT